What follows are 17 T cell receptor beta chains derived from one specimen sequenced in a study of regulatory T cells in long-lasting Graves disease. CDR3 regions were amplified by Arm-PCR using iRepertoire HTBI primers to build TCR beta libraries. TCRdb processed the multiplex PCR reads anew with MiXCR; each CDR3 protein has one entry. Of hundreds of thousands of distinct CDR3 sequences detected, 18% appear once; the ten largest clones hold 35% to 45%. Time point meaning: newly diagnosed GD, antithyroid drugs for less than 3 months. PBMC RNA was the source of the TCR library. Sequenced material: peripheral blood mononuclear cells (PBMCs), taken at new diagnosis, from a patient treated with antithyroid drugs. Source of these receptors: a female donor with Graves disease.

A few counts support this clonotype. A much larger clone lies a single base off, so this may be a read error. V is TRBV12-5 and J is TRBJ1-4; TRBD1 matches 7 bases. The germline V gene has CDR1 LGHNT and CDR2 FRNRAP. The CDR3 sequence is 11 residues long. Losses at the gene ends were 7 bases for V and 8 bases for J; bases not matched to a gene: 1. CDR3 loop: CASARGEKLFF. In DNA form, the CDR3 reads TGTGCTAGTGCCAGGGGGGAAAAACTGTTTTTT.

This clonotype was counted many times. The chain combines TRBV12-3 or TRBV12-4 with TRBJ2-7; TRBD1 or TRBD2 may be the D gene (5 bases each). The CDR3 length is 16 residues. V was clipped by 2 bases and J by 0 bases, with 14 bases between them. The CDR3 region has the DNA TGTGCCAGCAGTTTATCGGGGCGGAGAGACTCCTACGAGCAGTACTTC. This gives the protein CASSLSGRRDSYEQYF.

The V call is TRBV7-6, the J call TRBJ2-3; 10 positions match TRBD1. Germline-derived CDR1 and CDR2 are SGHVS and FNYEAQ. CDR3 size: 16 residues. After removal of 7 bases from V and 3 bases from J, the junction contained 10 bases not matched to a gene. CDR3 region: CASTLSSGQGTDTQYF. In nucleotides, the CDR3 is TGTGCCAGCACCCTAAGTTCGGGACAGGGGACAGATACGCAGTATTTT.

The genes are TRBV2 and TRBJ1-1, with TRBD1 as a possible D gene (5 bases). CDR3 length: 15 residues. Germline-derived CDR1 and CDR2 are SNHLY and FYNNEI. V shed 5 bases and J shed 5 bases, with 18 bases lying between them. The chain's CDR3 is CASSLRRGSGTEAFF. For the CDR3, the DNA is TGTGCCAGCAGTTTGCGGAGGGGAAGTGGAACTGAAGCTTTCTTT.

The chain recombines TRBV29-1 with TRBJ2-1, with TRBD2 matching 7 bases. Germline CDR1 and CDR2: SQVTM and ANQGSEA. The CDR3 is 16 residues long. The junction had 16 bases not matched to a gene; V was cut back by 7 bases and J by 4 bases. CDR3 protein: CSAMFKSSGFYNEQFF. CDR3 DNA: TGCAGCGCTATGTTTAAGTCTAGCGGATTTTACAATGAGCAGTTCTTC.

The J gene is TRBJ2-3, the V gene TRBV7-8, with D maybe TRBD2 (6 bases). The germline V gene has CDR1 SGHVS and CDR2 FQNEAQ. With 3 bases removed from V and 5 bases from J, the gap between germline ends came to 15 bases. The CDR3 contains 15 residues. The DNA for the CDR3 is TGTGCCAGCAGCTTCCGAACGGGAGTGGGAGATACGCAGTATTTT. Translated, it gives CASSFRTGVGDTQYF.

Many counts were recorded for this clonotype. J is TRBJ1-1 and V is TRBV28, with 11 bases aligning to TRBD1. V gave up 3 bases and J gave up 5 bases; unmatched junction bases: 11. The CDR3 runs to 17 residues. Looked up from germline, CDR1 is MDHEN and CDR2 is SYDVKM. The CDR3, as DNA: TGTGCCAGCAGTTTCTGGGTCCGGGACAGGGGGGAAACTGAAGCTTTCTTT. Protein: CASSFWVRDRGETEAFF.

This chain links TRBV28 with TRBJ2-5, with TRBD2 matching over 9 bases. The V gene end was trimmed by 6 bases and the J gene end by 1 base; junction bases not matched to a gene: 6. Germline-derived CDR1 and CDR2 are MDHEN and SYDVKM. The CDR3 loop spans 15 amino acids. The CDR3 DNA is TGTGCCAGCAGACCAAGCGGGAGGCCCCAAGAGACCCAGTACTTC. Protein: CASRPSGRPQETQYF.

The table lists this clonotype with many counts. The chain uses TRBV19 and TRBJ1-4; 10 positions agree with TRBD1. Germline trimming cut 3 bases from V and 6 bases from J; bases unmatched to any gene: 4. The CDR3 is 15 residues long. From germline, CDR1 is LNHDA and CDR2 SQIVND (reference sequence). The CDR3 nucleotides are TGTGCCAGTAGTATCTCCGGGACAGGGGATGAAAAACTGTTTTTT. It yields the protein CASSISGTGDEKLFF.

V usage is TRBV6-1 and J usage is TRBJ2-1; a weak D match, TRBD2 (6 bases). Per the germline V gene, CDR1 is MNHNS and CDR2 is SASEGT. CDR3 length: 15 amino acids. Trimming removed 6 bases from V and 0 bases from J, with 12 bases in between. The CDR3 here is CASRLGGASYNEQFF. CDR3 nucleotide sequence: TGTGCCAGCAGGTTGGGCGGGGCCTCCTACAATGAGCAGTTCTTC.

Many counts were recorded for this clonotype. This sequence joins TRBV12-3 or TRBV12-4 and TRBJ2-3, with D perhaps matching TRBD2 (6 bases). The CDR3 is made up of 17 amino acids. Trimming pared 5 bases from V and 0 bases from J, leaving 18 bases between. CDR3 in amino acids: CASSQNPSAPSTDTQYF. DNA of the CDR3: TGTGCCAGCAGTCAAAACCCTAGCGCCCCTAGCACAGATACGCAGTATTTT.

The table lists this clonotype with many counts. This chain links TRBV28 with TRBJ2-5, with D tentatively TRBD2 (6 bases). Trimming removed 4 bases at V and 4 bases at J, with 13 bases between. Germline-derived CDR1 and CDR2 are MDHEN and SYDVKM. CDR3 size: 14 residues. The CDR3 nucleotides are TGTGCCAGCAGTTCCGGCCCAGCGGGAGAGACCCAGTACTTC. Amino acid sequence: CASSSGPAGETQYF.

This clonotype was found many times. The chain uses TRBV24-1 and TRBJ2-3; TRBD1 agrees at 7 bases. The V gene's germline CDR1 is KGHDR and CDR2 SFDVKD. The CDR3 totals 13 residues. V was clipped by 4 bases and J by 11 bases; unmatched bases: 8. In DNA form, the CDR3 reads TGTGCCACCAGTGAACCACAGGGGCGTAGGCAGTATTTT. Encoded protein: CATSEPQGRRQYF.

The chain is built from TRBV28 and TRBJ1-2, with 8 bases that match TRBD1. The germline V gene has CDR1 MDHEN and CDR2 SYDVKM. V lost 2 bases, J lost 3 bases, and 2 bases stayed unmatched. This CDR3 is built from 14 residues. The DNA of the CDR3 is TGTGCCAGCAGTTTAGGGACAGGAGACTATGGCTACACCTTC. Translating it yields CASSLGTGDYGYTF.

This chain links TRBV4-2 with TRBJ1-5; D remains unclear. The CDR3 contains 16 residues. V lost 0 bases and J lost 4, with 13 bases in between. The V gene's germline CDR1 is LGHNA and CDR2 YNFKEQ. CDR3 in amino acids: CASSQDLGSPNQPQHF. The CDR3 DNA follows: TGTGCCAGCAGCCAAGATTTAGGGTCTCCGAATCAGCCCCAGCATTTT.

With respect to this clonotype: With a far larger clone one base away, a read error is the likely cause. The missing conserved phenylalanine or tryptophan at the end of this CDR3 makes a read error likely. This CDR3 reads CASSTTPWGREIGETQYY. The CDR3 DNA is TGTGCCAGCAGCACGACACCCTGGGGGCGGGAGATTGGCGAGACCCAGTACTAC. The chain uses TRBV12-3 or TRBV12-4 and TRBJ2-5; TRBD2 might be the D (7 bases). V shed 6 bases and J shed 5 bases, with 28 bases lying between them. This CDR3 is built from 18 residues.

This clonotype has at least ten counts. The chain is built from TRBV5-6 and TRBJ2-3, with 9 bases aligning to TRBD2. Unmatched junction bases numbered 8, after V lost 0 bases and J lost 0 bases. The CDR3 spans 18 residues. Germline V gives CDR1 SGHDT, CDR2 YYEEEE. The CDR3 spells CASSLGLAEGTSTDTQYF. CDR3 bases: TGTGCCAGCAGCTTGGGACTAGCGGAAGGGACTAGCACAGATACGCAGTATTTT. Drawing the rest from reference TRBV5-6 and TRBJ2-3, the complete variable domain is DAGVTQSPTHLIKTRGQQVTLRCSPKSGHDTVSWYQQALGQGPQFIFQYYEEEERQRGNFPDRFSGHQFPNYSSELNVNALLLGDSALYLCASSLGLAEGTSTDTQYFGPGTRLTVL.